This TCR beta chain was found in a study of T-cell memory formation after mild COVID-19. Overall study: Largely, the TCR clusters proved donor specific.

TCR alpha and TCR beta cDNA libraries carrying sample barcodes and UMIs came from 5'RACE with constant-segment primers. TCRdb passed the 5' RACE reads through MiXCR, listing each CDR3 protein once. The table lists roughly 410,000 distinct CDR3 sequences, approximately 24% of them singletons. Only a few counts were recorded for this clonotype. Sample: PBMCs or a T cell subset sorted from them (not recorded which). The origin of this receptor is an adult woman who had mild COVID-19 (a few samples of this study predate the infection). Cell type and time point are not known.

The CDR3 protein is CASSMSTAHSYEQYF. CDR3 DNA sequence: TGTGCCAGTAGTATGTCGACAGCGCACTCCTACGAGCAGTACTTC. V is TRBV19 and J is TRBJ2-7; tentative D call: TRBD1 (5 bases). Trimming shortened V by 3 bases and J by 0 bases, and 12 bases separated the two germline ends. Germline-derived CDR1 and CDR2 are LNHDA and SQIVND (reference sequence). This CDR3 has 15 residues.